These T cell receptor beta chains were read from a single sample in a study of blood T cell repertoires in COVID-19. TCRdb's table, derived via immunoSEQ multiplex PCR, lists solely in-frame clones and lacks some. The table includes fewer than 300,000 clones, approximately 84% detected once. What was sequenced was PBMCs or T cells enriched from blood (not recorded which). The receptor set was obtained from a man younger than 35 who had recovered from COVID-19. Both conserved end residues are part of each CDR3. The D gene is left open where the match is weak. Part of the rows lack a size; the others show once, few, many or a class for expanded clones.

J: TRBJ1-2; D: NA; V: TRBV15; size: NA; DNA: TGTGCCACCAGTCCTAAAACAGGAGTTTATGGCTACACCTTC; CDR3: CATSPKTGVYGYTF
J: TRBJ1-1; D: NA; V: TRBV7-9; size: NA; DNA: TGTGCCAGCAGCACTATACAGGGTGGTAACACTGAAGCTTTCTTT; CDR3: CASSTIQGGNTEAFF
J: TRBJ2-1; D: NA; V: TRBV7-7; size: NA; DNA: TGTGCTAGCAGCTTAGTTGCAGAAACCAATGAGCAGTTCTTC; CDR3: CASSLVAETNEQFF
J: TRBJ1-1; D: NA; V: TRBV5-6; size: NA; DNA: TGTGCCAGCAGCTTGCGGCAGGGCGGGAGAGCTTTCTTT; CDR3: CASSLRQGGRAFF
J: TRBJ1-6; D: NA; V: TRBV7-9; size: NA; DNA: TGTGCCAGCAGTACGACCAACTGGAGCTCCTATAATTCACCCCTCCACTTT; CDR3: CASSTTNWSSYNSPLHF
J: TRBJ2-7; D: TRBD1; V: TRBV7-2; size: NA; DNA: TGTGCCAGCGGAAACCGGGACAGGGGCTACGAGCAGTACTTC; CDR3: CASGNRDRGYEQYF
J: TRBJ1-4; D: NA; V: TRBV6-1; size: NA; DNA: TGTGCCAGCAGTGAACCAGGGATTGGTAATGAAAAACTGTTTTTT; CDR3: CASSEPGIGNEKLFF
J: TRBJ2-7; D: NA; V: TRBV30; size: NA; DNA: TGTGCCTGGAGTCCAACAGAGAGCTACGAGCAGTACTTC; CDR3: CAWSPTESYEQYF
J: TRBJ1-1; D: TRBD1; V: TRBV7-2; size: NA; DNA: TGTGCCAGCAGGGGGTCAGGGGGCTTGGCTGAAGCTTTCTTT; CDR3: CASRGSGGLAEAFF
J: TRBJ1-5; D: NA; V: TRBV2; size: once; DNA: TGTGCCAGCAGCTATGTTCCCTCGCGCGAACCCCAGCATTTT; CDR3: CASSYVPSREPQHF
J: TRBJ1-2; D: NA; V: TRBV6-4; size: NA; DNA: TGTGCCAGCAGTGACCAGCCCGGACAGTATGGCTACACCTTC; CDR3: CASSDQPGQYGYTF
J: TRBJ2-5; D: NA; V: TRBV5-1; size: NA; DNA: TGCGCCAGCAGCTTGGACGGCGGGACCCAAGAGACCCAGTACTTC; CDR3: CASSLDGGTQETQYF
J: TRBJ2-2; D: TRBD2; V: TRBV19; size: once; DNA: TGTGCCAGTAGTCTATACGGGGGGTCTGGCGGGGAGCTGTTTTTT; CDR3: CASSLYGGSGGELFF
J: TRBJ1-1; D: NA; V: TRBV7-9; size: NA; DNA: TGTGCCAGCAGTTTTCCGCAGGGGACGGAGAACACTGAAGCTTTCTTT; CDR3: CASSFPQGTENTEAFF
J: TRBJ1-1; D: NA; V: TRBV19; size: NA; DNA: TGTGCCAGTAGTAGAAATTCCAGGGTCACTGAAGCTTTCTTT; CDR3: CASSRNSRVTEAFF
J: TRBJ2-5; D: NA; V: TRBV30; size: NA; DNA: TGTGCCTTTGACAGGGGAGGGGAGACCCAGTACTTC; CDR3: CAFDRGGETQYF
J: TRBJ1-6; D: NA; V: TRBV5-4; size: NA; DNA: TGTGCCAGCAGCTTGGGACAGCTCAATAATTCACCCCTCCACTTT; CDR3: CASSLGQLNNSPLHF
J: TRBJ2-1; D: TRBD2; V: TRBV7-2; size: NA; DNA: TGTGCCAGCAGCTTGGGACTAGCGGGGAAAACAATGGGGCAGTTCTTC; CDR3: CASSLGLAGKTMGQFF
J: TRBJ1-6; D: NA; V: TRBV24-1; size: NA; DNA: TGTGCCACCAGTGATCGGACGGGAGGACCCCTCCACTTT; CDR3: CATSDRTGGPLHF
J: TRBJ1-2; D: TRBD1; V: TRBV29-1; size: NA; DNA: TGCAGCGTGACTGGACTAGACAGGGGAACTAACTATGGCTACACCTTC; CDR3: CSVTGLDRGTNYGYTF
J: TRBJ1-4; D: TRBD1; V: TRBV12-5; size: few; DNA: TGTGCTAGTGGCCCCGGACAGGGGCGGGAAAAACTGTTTTTT; CDR3: CASGPGQGREKLFF
J: TRBJ2-5; D: NA; V: TRBV28; size: few; DNA: TGTGCCAGCAGTTTGCTCACCAGAGAGACCCAGTACTTC; CDR3: CASSLLTRETQYF
J: TRBJ2-2; D: TRBD1; V: TRBV18; size: NA; DNA: TGTGCCAGCTCACCACCCGGGACAGGGCTTACCACCGGGGAGCTGTTTTTT; CDR3: CASSPPGTGLTTGELFF
J: TRBJ1-5; D: TRBD1; V: TRBV18; size: NA; DNA: TGTGCCAGCTCACCTGGACAGGGGCCGGGGCAGCCCCAGCATTTT; CDR3: CASSPGQGPGQPQHF
J: TRBJ2-5; D: NA; V: TRBV18; size: NA; DNA: TGTGCCAGCTCACCTATGACTACAGAGACCCAGTACTTC; CDR3: CASSPMTTETQYF
J: TRBJ1-1; D: TRBD1; V: TRBV11-2; size: NA; DNA: TGTGCCAGCAGCTTAATGGACAGGATGAACACTGAAGCTTTCTTT; CDR3: CASSLMDRMNTEAFF
J: TRBJ2-6; D: TRBD1; V: TRBV3-1/TRBV3-2; size: NA; DNA: TGTGCCAGCAGTCCGGGACAGGGGCCCTCTGGGGCCAACGTCCTGACTTTC; CDR3: CASSPGQGPSGANVLTF